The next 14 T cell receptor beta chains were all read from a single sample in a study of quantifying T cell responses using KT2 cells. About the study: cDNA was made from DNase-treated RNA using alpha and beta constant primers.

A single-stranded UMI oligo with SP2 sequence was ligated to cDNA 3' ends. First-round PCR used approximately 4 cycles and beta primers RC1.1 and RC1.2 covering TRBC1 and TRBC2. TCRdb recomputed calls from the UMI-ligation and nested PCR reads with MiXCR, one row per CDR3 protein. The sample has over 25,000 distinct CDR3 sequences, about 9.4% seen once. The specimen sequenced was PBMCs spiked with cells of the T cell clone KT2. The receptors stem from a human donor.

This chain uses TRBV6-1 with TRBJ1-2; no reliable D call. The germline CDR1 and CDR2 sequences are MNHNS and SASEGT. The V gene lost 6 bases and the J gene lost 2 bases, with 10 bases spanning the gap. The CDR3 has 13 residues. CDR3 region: CASRAFNNYGYTF. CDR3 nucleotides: TGTGCCAGCAGGGCGTTTAACAACTATGGCTACACCTTC.

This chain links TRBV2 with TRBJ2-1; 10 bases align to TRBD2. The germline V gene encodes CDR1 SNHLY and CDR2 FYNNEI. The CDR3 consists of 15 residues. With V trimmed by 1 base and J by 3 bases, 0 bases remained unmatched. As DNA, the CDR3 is TGTGCCAGCAGTGAAGGGACTAGCGGCTACAATGAGCAGTTCTTC. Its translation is CASSEGTSGYNEQFF.

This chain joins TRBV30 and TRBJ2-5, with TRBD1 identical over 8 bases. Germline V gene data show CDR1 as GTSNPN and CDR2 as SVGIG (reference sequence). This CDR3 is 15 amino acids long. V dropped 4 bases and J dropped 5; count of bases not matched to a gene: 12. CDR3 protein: CAWTADRGGPETQYF. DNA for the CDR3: TGTGCCTGGACTGCTGACAGGGGAGGACCCGAGACCCAGTACTTC.

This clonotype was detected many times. The CDR3 DNA follows: TGTGCCAGCAGCCCCTGGGACGGCAACTACAATGAGCAGTTCTTC. Protein sequence: CASSPWDGNYNEQFF. J is TRBJ2-1 and V is TRBV6-5, with D perhaps TRBD1 or TRBD2 (5 bases each). V was pared by 6 bases and J by 3 bases, with 15 bases between. Germline V gene data show CDR1 as MNHEY and CDR2 as SVGAGI. The length of the CDR3 is 15 residues.

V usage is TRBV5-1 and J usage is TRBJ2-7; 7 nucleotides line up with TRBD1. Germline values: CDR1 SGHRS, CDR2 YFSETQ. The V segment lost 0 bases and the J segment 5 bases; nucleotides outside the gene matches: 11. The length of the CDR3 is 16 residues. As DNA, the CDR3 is TGCGCCAGCAGCTTGGTAGAGTTGGGACAGCGCGACGAGCAGTACTTC. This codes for CASSLVELGQRDEQYF.

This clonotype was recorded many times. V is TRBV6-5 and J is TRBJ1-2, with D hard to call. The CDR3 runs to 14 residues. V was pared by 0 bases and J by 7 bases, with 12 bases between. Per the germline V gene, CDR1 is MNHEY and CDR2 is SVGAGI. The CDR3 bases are TGTGCCAGCAGTTACTCCAAGACGCGGCTTGGCTACACCTTC. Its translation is CASSYSKTRLGYTF.

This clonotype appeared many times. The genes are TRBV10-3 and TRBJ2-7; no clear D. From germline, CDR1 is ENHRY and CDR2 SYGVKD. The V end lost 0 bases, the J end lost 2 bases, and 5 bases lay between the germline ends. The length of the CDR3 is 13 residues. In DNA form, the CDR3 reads TGTGCCATCAGTGAGTCGGTAACCTACGAGCAGTACTTC. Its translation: CAISESVTYEQYF.

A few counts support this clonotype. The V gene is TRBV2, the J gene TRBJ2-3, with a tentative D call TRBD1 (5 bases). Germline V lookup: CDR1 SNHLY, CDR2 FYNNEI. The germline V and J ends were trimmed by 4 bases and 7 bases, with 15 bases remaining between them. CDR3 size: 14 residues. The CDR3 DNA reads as TGTGCCAGCAGTGCAGGGATGGGTTTGTATACGCAGTATTTT. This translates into CASSAGMGLYTQYF.

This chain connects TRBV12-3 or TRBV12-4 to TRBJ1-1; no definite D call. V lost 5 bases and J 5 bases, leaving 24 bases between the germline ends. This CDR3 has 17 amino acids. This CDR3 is CASSHSVSTPVSTEAFF. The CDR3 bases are TGTGCCAGCAGTCATAGCGTATCGACCCCCGTTAGTACTGAAGCTTTCTTT.

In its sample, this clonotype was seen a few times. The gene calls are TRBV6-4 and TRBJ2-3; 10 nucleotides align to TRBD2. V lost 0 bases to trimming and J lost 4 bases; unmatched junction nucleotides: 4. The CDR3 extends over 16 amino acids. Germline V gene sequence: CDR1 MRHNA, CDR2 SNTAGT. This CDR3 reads CASSDSEAGGADTQYF. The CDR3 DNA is TGTGCCAGCAGTGACTCTGAAGCGGGGGGGGCAGATACGCAGTATTTT.

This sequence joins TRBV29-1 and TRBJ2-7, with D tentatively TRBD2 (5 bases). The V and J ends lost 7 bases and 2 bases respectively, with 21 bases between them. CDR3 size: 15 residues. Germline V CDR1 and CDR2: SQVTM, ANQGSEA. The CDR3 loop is CSAQKTGLTPYEQYF. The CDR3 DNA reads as TGCAGCGCCCAAAAGACGGGATTAACACCCTACGAGCAGTACTTC.

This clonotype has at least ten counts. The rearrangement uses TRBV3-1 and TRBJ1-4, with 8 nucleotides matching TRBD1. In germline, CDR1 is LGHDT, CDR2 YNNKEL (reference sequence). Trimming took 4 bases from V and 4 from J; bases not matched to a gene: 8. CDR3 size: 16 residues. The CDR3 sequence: CASSRTRTGSNEKLFF. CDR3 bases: TGTGCCAGCAGCCGCACTAGGACAGGGAGTAATGAAAAACTGTTTTTT.

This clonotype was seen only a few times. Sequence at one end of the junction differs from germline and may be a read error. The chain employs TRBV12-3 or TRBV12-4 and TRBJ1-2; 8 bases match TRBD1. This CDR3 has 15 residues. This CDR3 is CASSLSSGGANGYNF. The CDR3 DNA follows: TGTGCCAGCAGTTTATCGTCAGGGGGCGCAAATGGCTACAACTTC.

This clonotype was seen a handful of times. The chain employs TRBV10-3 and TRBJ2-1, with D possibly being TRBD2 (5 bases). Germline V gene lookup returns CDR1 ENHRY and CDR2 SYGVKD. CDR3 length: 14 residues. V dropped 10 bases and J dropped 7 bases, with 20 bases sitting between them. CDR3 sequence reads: CATLKGLDTNEQFF. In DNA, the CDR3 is TGTGCCACCTTAAAAGGACTCGATACTAATGAGCAGTTCTTC.